The clone carrying this T cell receptor (beta chain) was counted ten times or more. This entry belongs to a study of prognosis after radiotherapy for stage I lung cancer. Study-level information: All of the enrolled patients had stage I non-small cell lung cancer, and they joined between April 2018 and 2019. It was SBRT that served as radiotherapy, in 3 to 5 fractions with a biologically effective dose of at least 100 Gy.

Genomic DNA was subjected to two-round multiplex PCR for amplification of TCR beta CDR3. Gene-specific TRBV and TRBJ primers were used in PCR round one. From the multiplex PCR reads, TCRdb called clonotypes with MiXCR, one entry per CDR3 protein. The sample shows under 35,000 distinct CDR3 sequences, around two fifths of them seen only once. The CDR3 extends over 13 amino acids. Germline loops: CDR1 SGHRS, CDR2 YFSETQ. V lost 1 base, J lost 3 bases, and 6 bases lay in between. This sample comprised PBMCs, obtained before or after stereotactic body radiation therapy (not recorded which). The chain combines TRBV5-1 with TRBJ2-3; maybe TRBD1 (5 bases). The clonotype originates from a donor aged 50 or older with non-small cell lung cancer. CDR3: CASSLYRTDTQYF. The CDR3 DNA follows: TGCGCCAGCAGCTTGTACAGGACAGATACGCAGTATTTT.